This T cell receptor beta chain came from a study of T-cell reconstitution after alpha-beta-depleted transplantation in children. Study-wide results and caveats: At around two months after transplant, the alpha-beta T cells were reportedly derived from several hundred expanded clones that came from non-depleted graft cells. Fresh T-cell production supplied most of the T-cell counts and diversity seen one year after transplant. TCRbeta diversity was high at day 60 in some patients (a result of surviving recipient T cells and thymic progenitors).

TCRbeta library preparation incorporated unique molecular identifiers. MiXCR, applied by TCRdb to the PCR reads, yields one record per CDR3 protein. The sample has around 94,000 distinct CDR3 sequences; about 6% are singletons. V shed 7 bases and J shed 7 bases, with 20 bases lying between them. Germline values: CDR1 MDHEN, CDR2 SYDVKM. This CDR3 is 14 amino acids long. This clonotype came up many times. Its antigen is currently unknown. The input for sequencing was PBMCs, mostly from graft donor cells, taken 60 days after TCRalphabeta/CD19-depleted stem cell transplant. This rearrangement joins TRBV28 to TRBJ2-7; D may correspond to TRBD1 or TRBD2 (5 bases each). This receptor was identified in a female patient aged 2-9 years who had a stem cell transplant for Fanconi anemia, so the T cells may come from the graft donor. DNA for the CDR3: TGTGCCAGCATCACGACTGTGGGGGTTATGGAGCAGTACTTC. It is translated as CASITTVGVMEQYF.